The 5 T cell receptor beta chains listed next were all sequenced from one sample in a study of radiation and T cells in renal cell carcinoma. Here immunoSEQ multiplex PCR was the method, and the copy in TCRdb shows in-frame clones only, minus some. The sample lists 100,000 to 150,000 clones, roughly four fifths occurring once. Described time point: blood 2 weeks post-SBRT. Treatment: 15 Gy SBRT to primary tumor, nephrectomy 4 weeks later. The sample was blood, taken from a patient whose treatment included radiotherapy and nephrectomy. All receptors come from a man aged 50 to 59 with renal cell carcinoma.

This clone has just a few counts. The V gene is TRBV20-1, the J gene TRBJ1-1; D is undetermined. Germline lookup yields CDR1 DFQATT and CDR2 SNEGSKA (reference sequence). V lost 5 bases and J lost 8, with 12 bases in between. The CDR3 is 11 residues long. Here the CDR3 DNA reads TGCAGTGCTCCTAGGTTTATCGAAGCTTTCTTT. Translating it yields CSAPRFIEAFF.

In its sample, this clone was seen a few times. The chain recombines TRBV5-4 with TRBJ2-4; TRBD2 matches at 7 bases. With 5 bases clipped from V and 9 bases from J, the junction kept 8 bases outside the gene matches. The CDR3 consists of 13 residues. Germline CDR1 is SGHNT and CDR2 is YYREEE (reference sequence). The CDR3 sequence is CASRRDQRGIQYF. The CDR3 DNA follows: TGTGCCAGCAGACGGGACCAGCGGGGCATTCAGTACTTC.

The chain recombines TRBV16 with TRBJ1-4; D perhaps matches TRBD1 (5 bases). This CDR3 contains 16 residues. The V and J ends lost 2 bases and 0 bases respectively, with 10 bases between them. Germline-derived CDR1 and CDR2 are KGHSY and FQNENV. The CDR3 DNA sequence: TGTGCCAGCAGCCAACAGGGAGGGGCAACTAATGAAAAACTGTTTTTT. As protein: CASSQQGGATNEKLFF.

The chain carries TRBV11-3 and TRBJ2-7; D is possibly TRBD2 (6 bases). The CDR3 extends over 12 amino acids. Looked up from germline, CDR1 is SGHNT and CDR2 is YENEEA. V lost 3 bases and J 7 bases, leaving 10 bases between the germline ends. CDR3 in amino acids: CASSFPGGEQYF. The DNA of the CDR3 is TGTGCCAGCAGCTTTCCAGGAGGGGAGCAGTACTTC.

The chain has TRBV19 and TRBJ1-5, with D uncertain. Germline V gene lookup returns CDR1 LNHDA and CDR2 SQIVND (reference sequence). V lost 5 bases and J lost 2, with 13 bases in between. The CDR3 runs 15 residues. DNA for the CDR3: TGTGCCAGTAGTTCCCTACCAGCAGGCAATCAGCCCCAGCATTTT. This gives the protein CASSSLPAGNQPQHF.